These 29 T cell receptor beta chains were all obtained from the same sample, sequenced in a study of T cell responses to AZD1222 COVID-19 vaccine. Produced via immunoSEQ multiplex PCR; TCRdb's table is partial and in-frame only. The sample carries over 150,000 clones, about 90% recorded once. The sample in question was peripheral blood, obtained on day 0 of MenACWY control vaccination. These TCRs come from an adult in good health.

The table lists this clone with a count of one. The junction and the germline gene differ at one end; a read error may be behind it. DNA of the CDR3: TGTGCCAGCAGGGAAGGGCCAGGGGGGAAAGAGACCCAGTACTTC. It yields the protein CASREGPGGKETQYF. V and J are TRBV6-1 and TRBJ2-5; D possibly corresponds to TRBD1 (7 bases). The length of the CDR3 is 15 residues. Germline V CDR1 and CDR2: MNHNS, SASEGT.

V is TRBV6-5 and J is TRBJ2-2; a possible D gene is TRBD2 (5 bases). CDR1 is MNHEY and CDR2 is SVGAGI in the germline V gene. The CDR3 is 14 amino acids. Trimming left V 8 bases short and J 1 base short, with 11 bases between. The CDR3 protein is CASQPTMNTGELFF. CDR3 DNA sequence: TGTGCCAGCCAGCCGACTATGAACACCGGGGAGCTGTTTTTT.

The CDR3 region has the DNA TGTGCCAGCAGCTTTCCGACAGGGGAGGGTGGCTACACCTTC. Translation gives CASSFPTGEGGYTF. V usage is TRBV5-5 and J usage is TRBJ1-2; the match to TRBD1 covers 8 bases. Germline V gene data show CDR1 as SGHKS and CDR2 as YYEKEE (reference sequence). J lost 7 bases, V lost 2 bases, and 7 bases had no gene match. The CDR3 totals 14 residues.

The chain joins TRBV30 to TRBJ1-5; the match to TRBD1 covers 8 bases. CDR3 length: 13 residues. The trim removed 5 bases at V and 1 base at J, leaving 1 base unmatched. Looked up from germline, CDR1 is GTSNPN and CDR2 is SVGIG (reference sequence). CDR3 region: CAWGQGSNQPQHF. Here the CDR3 DNA reads TGTGCCTGGGGACAGGGAAGCAATCAGCCCCAGCATTTT.

The chain is built from TRBV11-3 and TRBJ2-3; D remains unclear. Trimming cost V 0 bases and J 7 bases, with 11 bases left between them. The CDR3 is 14 amino acids. Germline V gene lookup returns CDR1 SGHNT and CDR2 YENEEA. CDR3 amino acids: CASSLDKERHTQYF. The DNA of the CDR3 is TGTGCCAGCAGCTTAGATAAAGAGAGGCATACGCAGTATTTT.

With respect to this clone: The sample holds other DNA sequences that translate to the same CDR3. As DNA, the CDR3 is TGTGCCAGCTCACCACCGGGACAGGAGAATCAGCCCCAGCATTTT. Residues: CASSPPGQENQPQHF. This chain links TRBV18 with TRBJ1-5, with 8 bases matching TRBD1. CDR3 length: 15 residues. The ends lost 0 bases at V and 4 bases at J; junction bases unmatched: 2. Germline V gene sequence: CDR1 KGHSH, CDR2 LQKENI.

The V gene is TRBV10-3, the J gene TRBJ1-3, with TRBD1 as a possible D gene (6 bases). The CDR3 covers 15 residues. Germline V gene lookup returns CDR1 ENHRY and CDR2 SYGVKD. Trimming removed 4 bases at V and 4 bases at J, with 14 bases between. The CDR3 is CAISGTAGSGNTIYF. The CDR3, as DNA: TGTGCCATCAGTGGGACAGCTGGTTCGGGAAACACCATATATTTT.

This chain connects TRBV10-3 to TRBJ1-2, with 9 bases aligning to TRBD1. CDR1 is ENHRY, CDR2 SYGVKD, per germline. This CDR3 is built from 13 residues. Trimming at V came to 10 bases and at J to 1 base, leaving 4 bases not matched to a gene. CDR3 sequence: CATRQGDNYGYTF. CDR3 bases: TGTGCCACCCGACAGGGGGATAACTATGGCTACACCTTC.

The chain combines TRBV3-1 (or the pseudogene TRBV3-2) with TRBJ1-3; D remains ambiguous. The CDR3 loop spans 12 amino acids. V was trimmed by 0 bases and J by 7 bases, leaving 4 bases between them. Germline CDR1 is LGHDT and CDR2 is YNNKEL (reference sequence). The CDR3: CASSQDPNTIYF. The CDR3 DNA is TGTGCCAGCAGCCAAGATCCCAACACCATATATTTT.

The rearrangement links TRBV30 to TRBJ1-3; D gene ambiguous. The CDR3 runs to 13 residues. From germline, CDR1 is GTSNPN and CDR2 SVGIG (reference sequence). V was pared by 2 bases and J by 3 bases, with 8 bases between. DNA for the CDR3: TGTGCCTGGAGTCGCCTACTTGGAAACACCATATATTTT. It is translated as CAWSRLLGNTIYF.

The V gene is TRBV9, the J gene TRBJ1-2, with 8 positions matching TRBD1. From germline, CDR1 is SGDLS and CDR2 YYNGEE. The V segment lost 3 bases and the J segment 4 bases; nucleotides outside the gene matches: 8. CDR3 length equals 15 residues. As DNA, the CDR3 is TGTGCCAGCAGCGCAAGACAGGGGATGAGCTATGGCTACACCTTC. Its translation: CASSARQGMSYGYTF. Variable domain in full (rest from reference TRBV9 and TRBJ1-2): DSGVTQTPKHLITATGQRVTLRCSPRSGDLSVYWYQQSLDQGLQFLIQYYNGEERAKGNILERFSAQQFPDLHSELNLSSLELGDSALYFCASSARQGMSYGYTFGSGTRLTVV.

The chain links TRBV21-1 to TRBJ1-2. TRBV21-1 is assigned pseudogene status. The CDR3 has 15 amino acids. CDR3 protein: CASSKWNPAGSGYTF. The CDR3 DNA is TGTGCCAGCAGCAAGTGGAACCCCGCGGGGAGTGGCTACACCTTC.

The chain recombines TRBV6-5 with TRBJ1-4; D gene ambiguous. V gave up 0 bases and J gave up 7 bases, with 12 bases separating them. CDR3 size: 15 residues. CDR1 is MNHEY and CDR2 is SVGAGI in the germline V gene. The CDR3 is CASSYSRVGGEKLFF. The CDR3 coding sequence is TGTGCCAGCAGTTACTCGAGAGTAGGAGGTGAAAAACTGTTTTTT.

The chain recombines TRBV19 with TRBJ2-1; D is unresolved. This CDR3 comprises 16 residues. V was clipped by 2 bases and J by 0 bases, with 11 bases between them. From germline, CDR1 is LNHDA and CDR2 SQIVND (reference sequence). CDR3 region: CASSISSRSSYNEQFF. CDR3 in DNA: TGTGCCAGTAGTATATCTTCCCGAAGCTCCTACAATGAGCAGTTCTTC.

This chain connects TRBV6-2 or TRBV6-3 to TRBJ2-3, with 7 bases identical to TRBD2. The CDR3 is made up of 17 amino acids. Germline V gene lookup returns CDR1 MNHEY and CDR2 SVGEGT. The V and J ends lost 0 bases and 2 bases, in that order; junction bases with no gene match: 8. CDR3 protein: CASSYSPAGETTDTQYF. In DNA form, the CDR3 reads TGTGCCAGCAGTTACTCCCCGGCGGGAGAGACCACAGATACGCAGTATTTT.

V is TRBV4-1 and J is TRBJ2-6; 7 bases match TRBD1. CDR1 and CDR2 (germline): MGHRA, YSYEKL. The CDR3 sequence is 15 residues long. V lost 4 bases, J lost 1 base, and 1 base stayed unmatched. In DNA, the CDR3 is TGCGCCAGCAGCCCGACAGGGTCTGGGGCCAACGTCCTGACTTTC. Translated: CASSPTGSGANVLTF.

The gene calls are TRBV5-1 and TRBJ2-6; unclear D gene. This CDR3 has 15 residues. The germline CDR1 and CDR2 sequences are SGHRS and YFSETQ. With 0 bases removed from V and 0 bases from J, the gap between germline ends came to 4 bases. The CDR3 loop is CASSLVASGANVLTF. For the CDR3, the DNA is TGCGCCAGCAGCTTGGTAGCCTCTGGGGCCAACGTCCTGACTTTC. The entire variable domain, with the rest obtained from reference TRBV5-1 and TRBJ2-6, is as follows: KAGVTQTPRYLIKTRGQQVTLSCSPISGHRSVSWYQQTPGQGLQFLFEYFSETQRNKGNFPGRFSGRQFSNSRSEMNVSTLELGDSALYLCASSLVASGANVLTFGAGSRLTVL.

The chain links TRBV13 to TRBJ1-3; the D gene is possibly TRBD1 (6 bases). The CDR3 runs 15 residues. Looked up from germline, CDR1 is PRHDT and CDR2 is FYEKMQ (reference sequence). Trimming removed 8 bases from V and 0 bases from J, with 14 bases in between. DNA for the CDR3: TGTGCCAGCGCCCAGGGGCCCCACTCTGGAAACACCATATATTTT. This codes for CASAQGPHSGNTIYF.

This chain connects TRBV18 to TRBJ2-2; TRBD2 is a possible D gene (5 bases). CDR1 and CDR2 (germline): KGHSH, LQKENI. The CDR3 is 15 residues long. The germline V and J ends were trimmed by 1 base and 2 bases, with 8 bases remaining between them. Here the CDR3 DNA reads TGTGCCAGCTCACCACGAGCGGTAAACACCGGGGAGCTGTTTTTT. It yields the protein CASSPRAVNTGELFF. Combining the CDR3 with reference TRBV18 and TRBJ2-2 gives the whole variable domain NAGVMQNPRHLVRRRGQEARLRCSPMKGHSHVYWYRQLPEEGLKFMVYLQKENIIDESGMPKERFSAEFPKEGPSILRIQQVVRGDSAAYFCASSPRAVNTGELFFGEGSRLTVL.

This clone showed up just once. The CDR3 DNA follows: TGTGCCATCAGTGATACGGGACTAGCGGGCGCCTCCTACGAGCAGTACTTC. Translating gives CAISDTGLAGASYEQYF. The genes are TRBV10-3 and TRBJ2-7, with 12 bases matching TRBD2. The CDR3 contains 17 residues. V dropped 3 bases and J dropped 0; count of bases not matched to a gene: 6. In germline, CDR1 is ENHRY, CDR2 SYGVKD.

The J gene is TRBJ2-1, the V gene TRBV24-1, with 13 nucleotides matching TRBD2. The CDR3 is 19 residues long. V shed 1 base, J shed 1 base, and the junction held 6 bases outside the gene matches. In germline, CDR1 is KGHDR, CDR2 SFDVKD. The CDR3 DNA follows: TGTGCCACCAGTGATTTAGGACTAGCGGGAGACCGGTCCTACAATGAGCAGTTCTTC. Translated, it gives CATSDLGLAGDRSYNEQFF.

V usage is TRBV6-5 and J usage is TRBJ1-5; D is ambiguous. The CDR3 loop spans 14 amino acids. The V and J ends lost 5 bases and 2 bases respectively, with 10 bases between them. Germline V gene lookup returns CDR1 MNHEY and CDR2 SVGAGI. CDR3 protein: CASSTGLGNQPQHF. The CDR3 DNA is TGTGCCAGCAGTACGGGCCTTGGCAATCAGCCCCAGCATTTT.

The V and J genes are TRBV5-1 and TRBJ2-6; 14 bases match TRBD2. The CDR3 is made up of 17 amino acids. V gave up 10 bases and J gave up 1 base; unmatched junction bases: 7. In germline, CDR1 is SGHRS, CDR2 YFSETQ. For the CDR3, the DNA is TGCGCCCCCCCAGGGACTAGCGGGAGATCTGGGGCCAACGTCCTGACTTTC. This encodes CAPPGTSGRSGANVLTF.

V is TRBV19 and J is TRBJ1-2; D is unclear. CDR1 and CDR2 (germline): LNHDA, SQIVND (reference sequence). CDR3 length: 14 residues. The ends were cut back, 7 bases at V and 5 bases at J, with 17 bases in the middle. As DNA, the CDR3 is TGTGCCAGTAATTTTCCCGGGTACGCTTATGGCTACACCTTC. Its translation is CASNFPGYAYGYTF. The full variable domain, with the rest looked up from reference TRBV19 and TRBJ1-2, is DGGITQSPKYLFRKEGQNVTLSCEQNLNHDAMYWYRQDPGQGLRLIYYSQIVNDFQKGDIAEGYSVSREKKESFPLTVTSAQKNPTAFYLCASNFPGYAYGYTFGSGTRLTVV.

The chain is built from TRBV9 and TRBJ1-1; D is ambiguous. The CDR3 is made up of 14 amino acids. Between the trimmed V and J ends, which lost 2 bases and 3 bases, there was a span of 11 bases. CDR1 is SGDLS, CDR2 YYNGEE, per germline. CDR3 sequence (DNA): TGTGCCAGCAGCGTTGGAGTGATGGACACTGAAGCTTTCTTT. This translates into CASSVGVMDTEAFF.

V gene TRBV27 combines with J gene TRBJ1-5; no reliable D call. Germline V gene lookup returns CDR1 MNHEY and CDR2 SMNVEV (reference sequence). CDR3 length equals 14 residues. V was pared by 0 bases and J by 0 bases, with 3 bases between. The CDR3 DNA sequence: TGTGCCAGCAGTTTATCTGGTAGCAATCAGCCCCAGCATTTT. It specifies CASSLSGSNQPQHF.

V gene TRBV7-9 combines with J gene TRBJ2-3; D might be TRBD2 (6 bases). V was trimmed by 1 base and J by 0 bases, leaving 11 bases between them. CDR1 SEHNR and CDR2 FQNEAQ come from the germline V gene (reference sequence). CDR3 size: 16 residues. The DNA for the CDR3 is TGTGCCAGCAGCTTAGTGGGAGGAGCTAGCACAGATACGCAGTATTTT. Its protein is CASSLVGGASTDTQYF.

V is TRBV3-1 (or the pseudogene TRBV3-2) and J is TRBJ1-4; TRBD1 matches 9 bases. Losses at the gene ends were 4 bases for V and 7 bases for J; bases not matched to a gene: 10. The germline gives CDR1 LGHDT, CDR2 YNNKEL (reference sequence). There are 16 residues in the CDR3. CDR3 DNA sequence: TGTGCCAGCAGCCTCCGGACAGGGGTTGACGGTGAAAAACTGTTTTTT. It encodes CASSLRTGVDGEKLFF.

The chain employs TRBV29-1 and TRBJ1-1, with TRBD1 as a possible D gene (6 bases). Trimming took 5 bases from V and 2 from J, leaving 12 bases between them. This CDR3 spans 13 amino acids. The germline gives CDR1 SQVTM, CDR2 ANQGSEA. CDR3 coding DNA: TGCAGCGTTACGACAGGAGGAAACACTGAAGCTTTCTTT. This translates into CSVTTGGNTEAFF.